This T cell receptor (beta chain) was observed in a study of CD8 T cells in ankylosing spondylitis. Study findings and constraints: Researchers report that disease-linked clones proved CD8+ and relatively rare in peripheral blood. Certain motif variants had earlier appeared in reactive arthritis synovial fluid and blood. Among TCR beta sequences, a motif of under ten highly homologous variants appeared characteristic of ankylosing spondylitis blood.

CDR1 and CDR2 (germline): SGHTA, FQGTGA. The ends lost 6 bases at V and 4 bases at J; junction bases unmatched: 17. The CDR3 has 18 amino acids. 5'-RACE, quantitative and with molecular barcodes, yielded the TCR beta libraries. TCRdb itself ran the 5' RACE reads through MiXCR, one entry per CDR3 protein. This sample has 20,000 to 30,000 distinct CDR3 sequences, with approximately 12% found just once. This clonotype has ten or more counts. The target antigen is unknown. Sequences were obtained from blood. The chain employs TRBV7-3 and TRBJ2-2, with 7 bases matching TRBD2. This receptor was obtained from a male donor with ankylosing spondylitis or in good health (not recorded which). The DNA of the CDR3 is TGTGCCAGCAGTTCAAGGGCAGGGCCTAGCGGCGGCACCGGGGAGCTGTTTTTT. Translated, it gives CASSSRAGPSGGTGELFF.